The 26 T cell receptor beta chains below come from one sample, sequenced in a study of human T cells and chemical hapten exposure (dated by TCRdb to 2020 to 2022). Library preparation was by RACE. The sequencer was a NextSeq 500. Using fastp trimming at Q25 and MiXCR clonotype assembly, TCRdb reanalyzed the public sequencing data and kept in-frame beta chains. Each CDR3 protein appears once, grouped with its most common genes and DNA. This sample comprises a few hundred thousand distinct CDR3 sequences, roughly 6% of them detected only once. The ten most abundant clones make up roughly 5.4% of the sample. Interpreted using the paper, the time point label stands for: patch test 2, 6 weeks after DPC sensitization. Per the publication, the treatment or condition label means: therapeutic diphenylcyclopropenone sensitization with weekly scalp DPC. The starting material was whole blood, obtained in connection with sensitization to the hapten diphenylcyclopropenone (DPC). The receptors come from a woman aged 18-29 years with alopecia areata. Some clones in this sample may be carry-over from other donors' samples.

This clonotype was counted only a few times. The gene calls are TRBV3-1 and TRBJ1-5, with 9 bases matching TRBD1. This CDR3 is built from 15 residues. The V gene end was trimmed by 4 bases and the J gene end by 3 bases; junction bases not matched to a gene: 4. Germline V gene lookup returns CDR1 LGHDT and CDR2 YNNKEL (reference sequence). CDR3: CASSPWTGANQPQHF. DNA of the CDR3: TGTGCCAGCAGCCCTTGGACAGGGGCCAATCAGCCCCAGCATTTT.

This clonotype was counted many times. This chain joins TRBV12-3 or TRBV12-4 and TRBJ1-2, with a weak D call TRBD1 (6 bases). This CDR3 has 13 amino acids. V lost 5 bases and J lost 7, with 14 bases in between. The CDR3 sequence: CASSTGTLSGYTF. The CDR3 DNA is TGTGCCAGCAGTACCGGGACACTTTCTGGCTACACCTTC.

The chain employs TRBV6-2 or TRBV6-3 and TRBJ2-2, with 9 bases aligning to TRBD1. There are 17 residues in the CDR3. CDR1 and CDR2 (germline): MNHEY, SVGEGT. The V segment lost 4 bases and the J segment 7 bases; nucleotides outside the gene matches: 13. The DNA for the CDR3 is TGTGCCAGCAGTTTTCCCCCTCTTCGGACAGGGGACGGGGAGCTGTTTTTT. It translates to CASSFPPLRTGDGELFF.

The genes are TRBV20-1 and TRBJ1-1; no firm D call. V was cut by 3 bases and J by 5 bases, with 7 bases left in between. CDR1 is DFQATT and CDR2 is SNEGSKA in the germline V gene (reference sequence). The CDR3 extends over 11 amino acids. The DNA for the CDR3 is TGCAGTGCTAGTTATGGGACTGAAGCTTTCTTT. It translates to CSASYGTEAFF.

The chain joins TRBV12-3 or TRBV12-4 to TRBJ2-3; 9 bases match TRBD2. CDR3 length: 21 residues. Germline trimming cut 4 bases from V and 2 bases from J; bases unmatched to any gene: 22. Here the CDR3 DNA reads TGTGCCAGCAGTTCCTCCCTGAGCTCGGCGGGGGGGGCCCTGGTCACAGATACGCAGTATTTT. Amino acids: CASSSSLSSAGGALVTDTQYF.

The chain has TRBV9 and TRBJ2-1; D might be TRBD1 (6 bases). This CDR3 has 17 residues. V was trimmed by 0 bases and J by 7 bases, leaving 20 bases between them. The germline V gene encodes CDR1 SGDLS and CDR2 YYNGEE. CDR3 region: CASSVEETAGVWNEQFF. The CDR3 DNA reads as TGTGCCAGCAGCGTAGAGGAAACGGCAGGGGTTTGGAATGAGCAGTTCTTC.

This clonotype came up many times. The CDR3 region has the DNA TGCAGCGTTGTAGCGGACGGACTGAACACTGAAGCTTTCTTT. Its protein product is CSVVADGLNTEAFF. The chain carries TRBV29-1 and TRBJ1-1; no definite D call. V lost 4 bases and J 0 bases, leaving 12 bases between the germline ends. This CDR3 spans 14 amino acids. Germline CDR1 is SQVTM and CDR2 is ANQGSEA. The full variable domain, completed using reference TRBV29-1 and TRBJ1-1, is SAVISQKPSRDICQRGTSLTIQCQVDSQVTMMFWYRQQPGQSLTLIATANQGSEATYESGFVIDKFPISRPNLTFSTLTVSNMSPEDSSIYLCSVVADGLNTEAFFGQGTRLTVV.

This clonotype has at least ten counts. V is TRBV20-1 and J is TRBJ1-1; TRBD1 might be the D (5 bases). With 6 bases removed from V and 0 bases from J, the gap between germline ends came to 17 bases. This CDR3 is 15 amino acids long. Germline V gene sequence: CDR1 DFQATT, CDR2 SNEGSKA (reference sequence). The CDR3 nucleotides read TGCAGTGCCCGGGCAGGGAGCAGCATGAACACTGAAGCTTTCTTT. Protein product: CSARAGSSMNTEAFF.

The V gene is TRBV3-1, the J gene TRBJ2-1; 7 nucleotides line up with TRBD1. CDR1 is LGHDT and CDR2 is YNNKEL in the germline V gene (reference sequence). There are 11 residues in the CDR3. Trimming took 4 bases from V and 9 from J; bases not matched to a gene: 0. In nucleotides, the CDR3 is TGTGCCAGCAGCCCAGGGGGTGAGCAGTTCTTC. Amino acid sequence: CASSPGGEQFF.

V is TRBV7-2 and J is TRBJ2-2; D gene unclear. The CDR3 totals 15 residues. V shed 0 bases and J shed 2 bases, with 7 bases lying between them. Germline V lookup: CDR1 SGHTA, CDR2 FQGNSA. CDR3 region: CASSLAPENTGELFF. In DNA form, the CDR3 reads TGTGCCAGCAGCTTAGCGCCGGAAAACACCGGGGAGCTGTTTTTT.

The table lists this clonotype with many counts. The chain recombines TRBV18 with TRBJ1-2, with 10 bases aligning to TRBD1. Germline V gives CDR1 KGHSH, CDR2 LQKENI. V shed 4 bases and J 7 bases; nucleotides not matched to a gene: 6. The length of the CDR3 is 14 residues. DNA for the CDR3: TGTGCCAGCTCACTCCGGGACAGGGGATCTGGCTACACCTTC. This codes for CASSLRDRGSGYTF. Full variable domain (remainder filled in from reference TRBV18 and TRBJ1-2): NAGVMQNPRHLVRRRGQEARLRCSPMKGHSHVYWYRQLPEEGLKFMVYLQKENIIDESGMPKERFSAEFPKEGPSILRIQQVVRGDSAAYFCASSLRDRGSGYTFGSGTRLTVV.

The sample holds many counts of this clonotype. The genes are TRBV20-1 and TRBJ1-1; D is undetermined. Trimming left V 5 bases short and J 7 bases short, with 14 bases between. This CDR3 has 12 amino acids. CDR1 is DFQATT, CDR2 SNEGSKA, per germline (reference sequence). CDR3 region: CSALSYGVEAFF. DNA for the CDR3: TGCAGTGCTTTAAGCTACGGCGTTGAAGCTTTCTTT.

The chain uses TRBV12-3 or TRBV12-4 and TRBJ2-1; the match to TRBD2 covers 8 bases. With 2 bases clipped from V and 2 bases from J, the junction kept 8 bases outside the gene matches. This CDR3 comprises 17 residues. The DNA for the CDR3 is TGTGCCAGCAGTTTATTTACTAGCGGCCGGACCTACAATGAGCAGTTCTTC. Its translation: CASSLFTSGRTYNEQFF.

This clonotype was seen a handful of times. The chain is built from TRBV18 and TRBJ1-2; D unresolved. V shed 0 bases and J shed 7 bases, with 15 bases lying between them. CDR3 length: 15 amino acids. Germline CDR1 and CDR2: KGHSH and LQKENI. This CDR3 reads CASSPPGGREPGYTF. CDR3 in DNA: TGTGCCAGCTCACCACCGGGAGGCCGGGAACCTGGCTACACCTTC.

This clonotype was seen repeatedly, ten times or more. This sequence joins TRBV12-3 or TRBV12-4 and TRBJ2-7; 10 bases fit TRBD2. V lost 5 bases, J lost 6 bases, and 7 bases stayed unmatched. The CDR3 is made up of 14 amino acids. In nucleotides, the CDR3 is TGTGCCAGCAGTCCCAGCGGGGGGGCCGCCGAGCAGTACTTC. Translated: CASSPSGGAAEQYF.

V usage is TRBV12-3 or TRBV12-4 and J usage is TRBJ2-7; the D is unclear. The germline V and J ends were trimmed by 6 bases and 4 bases, with 13 bases remaining between them. This CDR3 contains 13 residues. The CDR3 loop is CASSPGARYEQYF. CDR3 DNA: TGTGCCAGCAGCCCCGGCGCCAGGTACGAGCAGTACTTC.

This chain links TRBV28 with TRBJ2-3, with 13 nucleotides matching TRBD2. Germline lookup yields CDR1 MDHEN and CDR2 SYDVKM. V shed 5 bases, J shed 4 bases, and the junction held 6 bases outside the gene matches. The CDR3 loop spans 16 amino acids. The CDR3 nucleotides are TGTGCCAGCAGTCAGACTAGCGGGGGGTTGGCAGATACGCAGTATTTT. Translation: CASSQTSGGLADTQYF.

The gene calls are TRBV12-3 or TRBV12-4 and TRBJ1-2; D may be TRBD1 (5 bases). This CDR3 has 15 amino acids. V shed 6 bases and J shed 2 bases, with 16 bases lying between them. The DNA of the CDR3 is TGTGCCAGCAGGCCTTGGGACGGCGGAAACTATGGCTACACCTTC. It specifies CASRPWDGGNYGYTF.

This clonotype occurred a few times. This rearrangement joins TRBV29-1 to TRBJ2-5, with D unresolved. V was clipped by 6 bases and J by 2 bases, with 10 bases between them. The germline V gene encodes CDR1 SQVTM and CDR2 ANQGSEA. CDR3 length equals 12 residues. The chain's CDR3 is CSVGLGQETQYF. The CDR3 nucleotides are TGCAGCGTCGGGCTGGGGCAAGAGACCCAGTACTTC.

The table lists this clonotype with a few counts. V usage is TRBV20-1 and J usage is TRBJ2-3; D not resolved. The CDR3 has 13 residues. Germline CDR1 and CDR2: DFQATT and SNEGSKA (reference sequence). Between the trimmed V and J ends, which lost 4 bases and 4 bases, there was a span of 12 bases. The CDR3 sequence: CSATPPLSDTQYF. The CDR3 bases are TGCAGTGCTACGCCCCCCTTGTCAGATACGCAGTATTTT.

This clonotype was counted only a few times. The chain uses TRBV25-1 and TRBJ2-1; D not certain. V was clipped by 3 bases and J by 12 bases, with 15 bases between them. The CDR3 has 13 residues. CDR1 and CDR2 (germline): MGHDK, SYGVNS. The CDR3 nucleotides are TGTGCCAGCAGTGAGGAATGGGTTGACCGGCAGTTCTTC. This translates into CASSEEWVDRQFF.

The V call is TRBV7-8, the J call TRBJ2-4; D is unresolved. The CDR3 spans 16 residues. CDR1 and CDR2 (germline): SGHVS, FQNEAQ. The V gene lost 4 bases and the J gene lost 1 base, with 14 bases spanning the gap. The CDR3 DNA sequence: TGTGCCAGCAGCTCAAGCCGAGGATTGGCCAAAAACATTCAGTACTTC. It is translated as CASSSSRGLAKNIQYF.

This clonotype was counted a few times. The chain uses TRBV3-1 and TRBJ2-1; the match to TRBD2 covers 8 bases. This CDR3 comprises 15 residues. Trimming at V came to 0 bases and at J to 8 bases, leaving 6 bases not matched to a gene. Germline V gene data show CDR1 as LGHDT and CDR2 as YNNKEL (reference sequence). This CDR3 is CASSQDPLAGDEQFF. CDR3 sequence (DNA): TGTGCCAGCAGCCAAGATCCCCTAGCGGGTGATGAGCAGTTCTTC.

The table lists this clonotype with a few counts. CDR3 residues: CASSLGGWVGDQPQHF. CDR3 coding DNA: TGTGCCAGCAGCTTAGGCGGATGGGTAGGGGACCAGCCCCAGCATTTT. V usage is TRBV7-9 and J usage is TRBJ1-5, with D maybe TRBD1 (5 bases). Trimming shortened V by 1 base and J by 7 bases, and 17 bases separated the two germline ends. Germline-derived CDR1 and CDR2 are SEHNR and FQNEAQ (reference sequence). The CDR3 has 16 amino acids. Combining the CDR3 with reference TRBV7-9 and TRBJ1-5 gives the whole variable domain DTGVSQNPRHKITKRGQNVTFRCDPISEHNRLYWYRQTLGQGPEFLTYFQNEAQLEKSRLLSDRFSAERPKGSFSTLEIQRTEQGDSAMYLCASSLGGWVGDQPQHFGDGTRLSIL.

This clonotype has a count of ten or more. V and J are TRBV20-1 and TRBJ1-1; D remains unclear. Trimming pared 1 base from V and 0 bases from J, leaving 15 bases between. From germline, CDR1 is DFQATT and CDR2 SNEGSKA (reference sequence). This CDR3 region has 16 residues. The CDR3 nucleotides read TGCAGTGCTAGAGTACGCGCCAGCTCCATGAACACTGAAGCTTTCTTT. Translation: CSARVRASSMNTEAFF.

J is TRBJ2-1 and V is TRBV3-1; 7 bases line up with TRBD2. From germline, CDR1 is LGHDT and CDR2 YNNKEL (reference sequence). J gave up 8 bases and V 0 bases, and 10 bases lay outside the gene matches. The CDR3 totals 16 residues. In nucleotides, the CDR3 is TGTGCCAGCAGCCAAGATCCAGCGGGGACCGTCGATGAGCAGTTCTTC. It specifies CASSQDPAGTVDEQFF.